This passage covers 23 T cell receptor beta chains from one sample sequenced in a study of T cells in Graves' hyperthyroidism and ophthalmopathy. TCR beta CDR3 region amplification was performed from RNA transcripts. Carried out on the TCR CDR3, a first-round RT-PCR used the HTBI primer set. MiXCR, run by TCRdb on the multiplex PCR reads, gives a single entry per CDR3 protein. The sample contains more than 600,000 distinct CDR3 sequences, around 17% of which appear only once. Sequencing was performed on blood. The receptors stem from a man younger than 35 with Graves' hyperthyroidism.

The chain couples TRBV20-1 to TRBJ1-4; unclear D gene. V lost 2 bases and J lost 0, with 10 bases in between. CDR3 length equals 15 residues. Germline CDR1 reads DFQATT; CDR2 reads SNEGSKA (reference sequence). In nucleotides, the CDR3 is TGCAGTGCTAGAAAACGAACTACAACTAATGAAAAACTGTTTTTT. Amino acid sequence: CSARKRTTTNEKLFF.

Many counts were recorded for this clonotype. The J gene is TRBJ1-5, the V gene TRBV5-1; maybe TRBD1 (6 bases). Trimming took off 1 base at V and 1 base at J, with 9 bases between the two ends. The germline gives CDR1 SGHRS, CDR2 YFSETQ. The CDR3 consists of 15 residues. CDR3 amino acids: CASSLTGISNQPQHF. The DNA of the CDR3 is TGCGCCAGCAGCTTGACAGGGATAAGCAATCAGCCCCAGCATTTT. The whole variable domain, remainder taken from reference TRBV5-1 and TRBJ1-5, is KAGVTQTPRYLIKTRGQQVTLSCSPISGHRSVSWYQQTPGQGLQFLFEYFSETQRNKGNFPGRFSGRQFSNSRSEMNVSTLELGDSALYLCASSLTGISNQPQHFGDGTRLSIL.

This clonotype was recorded at least ten times. The chain employs TRBV20-1 and TRBJ2-1; D gene ambiguous. V was pared by 3 bases and J by 2 bases, with 2 bases between. Germline assignment: CDR1 DFQATT and CDR2 SNEGSKA (reference sequence). The CDR3 length is 11 residues. This CDR3 reads CSASTYNEQFF. The CDR3 nucleotides are TGCAGTGCTAGTACCTACAATGAGCAGTTCTTC.

This clonotype was observed at least ten times. V is TRBV7-2 and J is TRBJ2-7, with D perhaps TRBD1 (7 bases). The germline gives CDR1 SGHTA, CDR2 FQGNSA. V dropped 0 bases and J dropped 2 bases, with 14 bases sitting between them. This CDR3 contains 16 residues. This CDR3 is CASSLAGGQQAYEQYF. CDR3 sequence (DNA): TGTGCCAGCAGCTTAGCGGGGGGACAGCAAGCCTACGAGCAGTACTTC.

The chain employs TRBV4-1 and TRBJ2-7; D unclear. CDR3 size: 14 residues. The germline V gene encodes CDR1 MGHRA and CDR2 YSYEKL. The V and J ends lost 1 base and 3 bases respectively, with 10 bases between them. CDR3: CASSQGAEVYEQYF. As DNA, the CDR3 is TGCGCCAGCAGCCAAGGGGCGGAAGTCTACGAGCAGTACTTC.

This clonotype has ten or more counts. The rearrangement uses TRBV10-3 and TRBJ1-1; 7 bases are shared with TRBD1. The germline V gene has CDR1 ENHRY and CDR2 SYGVKD. Trimming cost V 5 bases and J 1 base; bases outside gene matches: 4. The CDR3 covers 14 residues. The CDR3 spells CAISNTGENTEAFF. CDR3 DNA: TGTGCCATCAGTAACACAGGGGAGAACACTGAAGCTTTCTTT.

This clonotype was found many times. This chain joins TRBV11-2 and TRBJ2-1; D perhaps matches TRBD1 (5 bases). The CDR3 loop spans 15 amino acids. Germline lookup yields CDR1 SGHAT and CDR2 FQNNGV. V dropped 1 base and J dropped 6 bases, with 13 bases sitting between them. Written as DNA, the CDR3 is TGTGCCAGCAGCTTAGTTGGTGGGGCTGGCAATGAGCAGTTCTTC. Protein sequence: CASSLVGGAGNEQFF.

This clonotype was found many times. This chain links TRBV20-1 with TRBJ2-1; D unclear. The CDR3 is 13 residues long. The germline V and J ends were trimmed by 1 base and 9 bases, with 13 bases remaining between them. From germline, CDR1 is DFQATT and CDR2 SNEGSKA (reference sequence). The CDR3 spells CSARGLVYGEQFF. DNA of the CDR3: TGCAGTGCTAGAGGCTTGGTTTACGGTGAGCAGTTCTTC.

The chain is built from TRBV19 and TRBJ2-7; 12 bases line up with TRBD2. The V and J ends lost 5 bases and 5 bases, in that order; junction bases with no gene match: 7. This CDR3 has 15 residues. Germline V CDR1 and CDR2: LNHDA, SQIVND (reference sequence). The CDR3 loop is CASSPRTSGTDEQYF. The CDR3 nucleotides read TGTGCCAGTAGTCCTCGGACTAGCGGGACCGACGAGCAGTACTTC.

This clonotype was counted at least ten times. V usage is TRBV12-5 and J usage is TRBJ2-1, with TRBD1 as a possible D gene (5 bases). The CDR3 is made up of 14 amino acids. The germline V and J ends were trimmed by 3 bases and 2 bases, with 8 bases remaining between them. CDR1 is LGHNT and CDR2 is FRNRAP in the germline V gene. In DNA, the CDR3 is TGTGCTAGTGGTTTCCACAGGACCTACAATGAGCAGTTCTTC. Protein: CASGFHRTYNEQFF.

The sample holds a few counts of this clonotype. Germline and junction disagree at one end, which may indicate a read error. The genes are TRBV20-1 and TRBJ2-5; D gene uncertain. CDR1 is DFQATT and CDR2 is SNEGSKA in the germline V gene (reference sequence). The CDR3 runs to 15 residues. Here the CDR3 reads CSARDQAANQEAQYF. The CDR3 DNA reads TGCAGTGCTAGAGATCAAGCTGCTAATCAAGAGGCCCAGTACTTC.

The genes are TRBV4-1 and TRBJ2-1; perhaps TRBD1 as D (7 bases). The V gene lost 0 bases and the J gene lost 6 bases, with 12 bases spanning the gap. CDR1 and CDR2 (germline): MGHRA, YSYEKL. The CDR3 extends over 15 amino acids. DNA of the CDR3: TGCGCCAGCAGCCAAGATCCAGGGGGGTTCAATGAGCAGTTCTTC. As protein: CASSQDPGGFNEQFF.

This clonotype was counted many times. The chain couples TRBV7-2 to TRBJ2-1; TRBD2 is a possible D gene (5 bases). Trimming took 5 bases from V and 1 from J, leaving 12 bases between them. This CDR3 spans 15 amino acids. Germline V gene sequence: CDR1 SGHTA, CDR2 FQGNSA. The CDR3 DNA reads TGTGCCAGCAGCCCGGGGAGTGTATCCTACAATGAGCAGTTCTTC. As protein: CASSPGSVSYNEQFF.

This clonotype occurred a few times. The chain has TRBV29-1 and TRBJ2-2, with 7 nucleotides matching TRBD2. Trimming took 6 bases from V and 1 from J; bases not matched to a gene: 5. The CDR3 has 14 residues. CDR1 is SQVTM and CDR2 is ANQGSEA in the germline V gene. Here the CDR3 reads CSVAASGNTGELFF. As DNA, the CDR3 is TGCAGCGTCGCAGCTAGCGGGAACACCGGGGAGCTGTTTTTT.

This clonotype was detected only a few times. The chain uses TRBV19 and TRBJ1-1; D is unclear. Trimming cost V 3 bases and J 7 bases, with 12 bases left between them. CDR1 LNHDA and CDR2 SQIVND come from the germline V gene (reference sequence). There are 13 residues in the CDR3. CDR3 protein: CASSMGVGDEAFF. Here the CDR3 DNA reads TGTGCCAGTAGTATGGGTGTAGGCGATGAAGCTTTCTTT.

The V gene is TRBV30, the J gene TRBJ2-2; D could derive from TRBD1 or TRBD2 (5 bases each). CDR3 size: 18 residues. Trimming took off 0 bases at V and 0 bases at J, with 17 bases between the two ends. In germline, CDR1 is GTSNPN, CDR2 SVGIG (reference sequence). CDR3 region: CAWSVLPLGGANTGELFF. The CDR3 DNA sequence: TGTGCCTGGAGTGTACTCCCCCTTGGGGGAGCGAACACCGGGGAGCTGTTTTTT.

The chain is built from TRBV10-3 and TRBJ2-7, with 14 positions matching TRBD2. With V trimmed by 10 bases and J by 2 bases, 16 bases remained unmatched. Germline-derived CDR1 and CDR2 are ENHRY and SYGVKD. The CDR3 runs to 18 residues. CDR3 nucleotides: TGTGCCAGTACCGTGGGGACTAGCGGGAGAGGCGGGGCCTACGAGCAGTACTTC. It encodes CASTVGTSGRGGAYEQYF.

This clonotype was seen a single time. The chain is built from TRBV12-3 or TRBV12-4 and TRBJ1-2; 7 bases map to TRBD1. V shed 8 bases, J shed 4 bases, and the junction held 16 bases outside the gene matches. CDR3 length: 16 residues. The CDR3 DNA is TGTGCCAGCCGCCACTTCCCAGGGGGAAGGGCCTATGGCTACACCTTC. Translated: CASRHFPGGRAYGYTF.

This clonotype was recorded at least ten times. The chain employs TRBV11-2 and TRBJ2-5; the D is unclear. The length of the CDR3 is 13 residues. The V end was cut by 2 bases, the J end by 2 bases, with 6 bases between. CDR1 SGHAT and CDR2 FQNNGV come from the germline V gene. DNA of the CDR3: TGTGCCAGCAGCTTACCTCGACAAGAGACCCAGTACTTC. Translation: CASSLPRQETQYF.

This clonotype was detected a few times. Here the CDR3 reads CSALAATSGVWNEQFF. Written as DNA, the CDR3 is TGCAGTGCTCTAGCCGCGACTAGCGGGGTGTGGAATGAGCAGTTCTTC. V gene TRBV20-1 combines with J gene TRBJ2-1; 11 nucleotides match TRBD2. The CDR3 runs to 16 residues. The junction had 13 bases not matched to a gene; V was cut back by 5 bases and J by 7 bases. Germline V gene data show CDR1 as DFQATT and CDR2 as SNEGSKA (reference sequence).

This clonotype occurred many times. This rearrangement joins TRBV28 to TRBJ2-1; D is unclear. CDR1 is MDHEN and CDR2 is SYDVKM in the germline V gene. CDR3 size: 13 residues. V gave up 3 bases and J gave up 4 bases, with 7 bases separating them. The CDR3 DNA sequence: TGTGCCAGCAGTTTGTGGGGATACAATGAGCAGTTCTTC. Translating gives CASSLWGYNEQFF.

This clonotype was found many times. In DNA, the CDR3 is TGTGCCAGCACCGGCACAGGGGGCGAAAAACTGTTTTTT. Translation: CASTGTGGEKLFF. V usage is TRBV12-3 or TRBV12-4 and J usage is TRBJ1-4; 9 nucleotides line up with TRBD1. Germline trimming cut 7 bases from V and 8 bases from J; bases unmatched to any gene: 5. The CDR3 consists of 13 residues.

As to this clonotype: This may be a read error, as it is one base from a much larger clone. The rearrangement uses TRBV7-2 and TRBJ2-1, with D maybe TRBD2 (6 bases). The CDR3 consists of 13 residues. CDR1 is SGHTA and CDR2 is FQGNSA in the germline V gene. The CDR3 protein is CAGSLVGSDEQFF. CDR3 coding DNA: TGTGCCGGCAGCCTCGTCGGGAGCGATGAGCAGTTCTTC.